These 13 T cell receptor beta chains were all obtained from the same sample, sequenced in a study of CXCR3-negative and CXCR3-positive naive CD8 T cells. With UMI labels, 5' RACE was used to prepare the TRB cDNA libraries. TCRdb reprocessed the 5' RACE reads, keeping one entry per CDR3 protein, no DNA. The sample table includes 55,000 to 65,000 distinct CDR3 sequences. Sequences were obtained from naive CXCR3- CD8+ T cells from blood. Subset noted: CD45RO-CCR7+CD27+CD95- naive CD8+ T cells lacking CXCR3 (TNR3-). The origin of the receptors is a human donor in good health. Some clones in this sample may be carry-over from other donors' samples.

J is TRBJ2-5 and V is TRBV20-1; TCRdb proposes TRBD1, but this gene call is untestable without DNA. This CDR3 has 13 residues. Germline CDR1 is DFQATT and CDR2 is SNEGSKA (reference sequence). The CDR3 sequence: CSALDRLGETQYF.

The chain has TRBV10-2 and TRBJ1-1; the TCRdb call, TRBD1, lacks DNA for checking. This CDR3 is 13 amino acids long. From germline, CDR1 is WSHSY and CDR2 SAAADI. CDR3 protein: CASRTGLDTEAFF.

This chain connects TRBV7-9 to TRBJ2-7. Germline CDR1 reads SEHNR; CDR2 reads FQNEAQ (reference sequence). The CDR3 spans 12 residues. CDR3 residues: CASSFWMDEQYF.

The chain carries TRBV29-1 and TRBJ2-5. Germline values: CDR1 SQVTM, CDR2 ANQGSEA. The CDR3 covers 18 residues. The CDR3 loop reads CSVDPKGRPDGSQETQYF.

The rearrangement uses TRBV19 and TRBJ1-5; lacking DNA, the TRBD1 call made by TCRdb goes unchecked. Germline CDR1 LNHDA, CDR2 SQIVND (reference sequence). This CDR3 is built from 20 residues. The CDR3 protein is CASSPTGAPNFDYSNQPQHF. Combining the CDR3 with reference TRBV19 and TRBJ1-5 gives the whole variable domain DGGITQSPKYLFRKEGQNVTLSCEQNLNHDAMYWYRQDPGQGLRLIYYSQIVNDFQKGDIAEGYSVSREKKESFPLTVTSAQKNPTAFYLCASSPTGAPNFDYSNQPQHFGDGTRLSIL.

V gene TRBV6-2 or TRBV6-3 combines with J gene TRBJ2-7; the D call of TRBD2 rests on TCRdb alone, since no DNA is present to check it. Germline CDR1 is MNHEY and CDR2 is SVGEGT. This CDR3 has 13 amino acids. This chain's CDR3 is CASSPLAGEPFYF.

V is TRBV6-5 and J is TRBJ1-1; with no DNA, the TCRdb D assignment of TRBD1 cannot be verified. Germline V gene sequence: CDR1 MNHEY, CDR2 SVGAGI. The CDR3 sequence is 16 residues long. This CDR3 is CASSYMAWGPNTEAFF.

This sequence joins TRBV20-1 and TRBJ2-7. CDR3 length: 12 amino acids. Germline loops: CDR1 DFQATT, CDR2 SNEGSKA (reference sequence). CDR3: CSCHKGSYEQYF.

This chain connects TRBV6-2 or TRBV6-3 to TRBJ2-7; TCRdb's D call, TRBD1, is unchecked because there is no DNA. Per germline, CDR1 MNHEY and CDR2 SVGEGT. The CDR3 covers 15 residues. CDR3: CASSYSMTWETGPNF.

The chain links TRBV29-1 to TRBJ2-5; the TCRdb D gene call, TRBD2, has no DNA to confirm it. Per the germline V gene, CDR1 is SQVTM and CDR2 is ANQGSEA. The CDR3 spans 14 residues. This CDR3 is CSVGASGRKETQYF. Together with reference TRBV29-1 and TRBJ2-5, the CDR3 gives the full variable domain: SAVISQKPSRDICQRGTSLTIQCQVDSQVTMMFWYRQQPGQSLTLIATANQGSEATYESGFVIDKFPISRPNLTFSTLTVSNMSPEDSSIYLCSVGASGRKETQYFGPGTRLLVL.

The J gene is TRBJ2-7, the V gene TRBV20-1; the TCRdb D gene call, TRBD2, has no DNA to confirm it. The CDR3 consists of 15 residues. Germline loops: CDR1 DFQATT, CDR2 SNEGSKA (reference sequence). CDR3 residues: CSARDLGLDSYEQYF.

The chain's CDR3 is CSARPVAGGSYEQYF. The chain employs TRBV20-1 and TRBJ2-7; TCRdb proposes TRBD2, but this gene call is untestable without DNA. The CDR3 sequence is 15 residues long. Germline lookup yields CDR1 DFQATT and CDR2 SNEGSKA (reference sequence).

V gene TRBV20-1 combines with J gene TRBJ2-5; TCRdb indicates TRBD1, and absent DNA this call remains unverified. Germline V lookup: CDR1 DFQATT, CDR2 SNEGSKA (reference sequence). CDR3 length equals 13 residues. The chain's CDR3 is CSAPLDIQETQYF.